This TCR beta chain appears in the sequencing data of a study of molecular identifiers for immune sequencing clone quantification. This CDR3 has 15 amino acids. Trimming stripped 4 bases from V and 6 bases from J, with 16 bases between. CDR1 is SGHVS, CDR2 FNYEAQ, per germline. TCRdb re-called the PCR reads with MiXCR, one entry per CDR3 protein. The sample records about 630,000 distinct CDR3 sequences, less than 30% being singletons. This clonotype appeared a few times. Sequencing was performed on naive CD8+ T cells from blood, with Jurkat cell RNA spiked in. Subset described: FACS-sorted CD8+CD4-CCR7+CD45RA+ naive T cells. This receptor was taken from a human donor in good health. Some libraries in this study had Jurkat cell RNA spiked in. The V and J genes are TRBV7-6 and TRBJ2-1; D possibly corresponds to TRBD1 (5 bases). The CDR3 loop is CASSSEAQGLNEQFF. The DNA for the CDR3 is TGTGCCAGCAGCTCAGAGGCCCAGGGTCTCAATGAGCAGTTCTTC.